This note documents a single T cell receptor (beta chain) sequence. Its antigen is still unknown. As handled by the study authors: After comparison against published virus-specific TCRB sequences, only a few of the patient CD8+ clones larger than 1% turned out to match them. The repertoire was sequenced with immunoSEQ multiplex PCR; TCRdb's copy has only in-frame clones and lacks some. V, J and clone size are those of that table, while D and trimming were read from the DNA. This table has 2,500 to 3,000 clones, 65% to 80% appearing once. This sample was included in a study of somatic mutations in cytotoxic T cells in rheumatoid arthritis. Per the germline V gene, CDR1 is SGHRS and CDR2 is YFSETQ. The CDR3 is 16 residues long. Trimming took 4 bases from V and 5 from J; bases not matched to a gene: 9. Findings and caveats of the study: Rheumatoid arthritis patients were compared with age-matched healthy controls, and their CD8+ T-cell clonality did not differ significantly. Slight underrepresentation of TRBV07 in rheumatoid arthritis patients was not adjusted for multiple comparisons. Within the rheumatoid arthritis patients, CD8+ clonality went up as age increased (Spearman r ~ 0.49). The same was not true of the healthy controls.

Sequencing used CD8+ T cells sorted from synovial fluid. This TCR came from a woman under 30 with rheumatoid arthritis. V is TRBV5-1 and J is TRBJ2-5; TRBD2 aligns across 12 bases. The CDR3: CASSLMTSGRAETQYF. The CDR3 DNA follows: TGCGCCAGCAGCCTGATGACTAGCGGGAGAGCGGAGACCCAGTACTTC.